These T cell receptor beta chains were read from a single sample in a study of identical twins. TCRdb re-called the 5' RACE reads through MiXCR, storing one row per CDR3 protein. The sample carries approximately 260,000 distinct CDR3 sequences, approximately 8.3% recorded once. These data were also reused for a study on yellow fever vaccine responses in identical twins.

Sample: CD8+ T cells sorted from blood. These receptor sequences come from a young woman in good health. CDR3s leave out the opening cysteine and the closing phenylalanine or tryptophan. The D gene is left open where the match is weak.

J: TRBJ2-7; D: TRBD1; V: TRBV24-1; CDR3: ATSGDRSSCEQY
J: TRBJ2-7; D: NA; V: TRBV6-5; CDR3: ASSYSISGHEQY
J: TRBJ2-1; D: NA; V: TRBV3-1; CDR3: ASSQGYVDEQF
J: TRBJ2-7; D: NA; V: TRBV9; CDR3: ASSGGDRPYEQY
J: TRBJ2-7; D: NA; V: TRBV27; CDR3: ASSLSRDYEQY
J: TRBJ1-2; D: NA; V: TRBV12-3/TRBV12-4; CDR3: ASRGYGYT
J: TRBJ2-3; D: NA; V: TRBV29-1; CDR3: SVTLISTDTQY
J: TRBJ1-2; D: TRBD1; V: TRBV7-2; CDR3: ASSFNLGQGLSYGYT
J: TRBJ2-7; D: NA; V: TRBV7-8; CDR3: ASSFGEAQLPHEQY
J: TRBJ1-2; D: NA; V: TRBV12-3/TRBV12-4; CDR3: ASRYHLSYGYT
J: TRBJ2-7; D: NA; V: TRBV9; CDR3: ASSVEWGADEQY
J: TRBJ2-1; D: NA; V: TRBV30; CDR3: AWSRYSSYNEQF
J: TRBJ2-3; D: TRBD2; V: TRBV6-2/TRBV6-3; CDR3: ASRIAGADTQY
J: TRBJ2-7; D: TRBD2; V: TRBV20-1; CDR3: SARDLGTSGIYEQY
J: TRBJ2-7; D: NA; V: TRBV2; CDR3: ASISGASSYEQY
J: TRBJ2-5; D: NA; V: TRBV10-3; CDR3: AISDVADYNQETQY
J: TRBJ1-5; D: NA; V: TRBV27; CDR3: ASSLRGGVQPQH
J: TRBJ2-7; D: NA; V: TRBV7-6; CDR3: ASSLSLAYEQY